The rows below give T cell receptor beta chains drawn from one sample of a study of T cells in Graves' hyperthyroidism and ophthalmopathy. TCRdb redid the calling of the multiplex PCR reads with MiXCR, one entry per CDR3 protein. The table includes about 400,000 distinct CDR3 sequences, more than 13% detected once. The sequencing sample was made of blood. Receptors originate from a woman aged 30 to 39 with Graves' hyperthyroidism. CDR3s include the opening cysteine and the closing phenylalanine or tryptophan. The D gene is left open where the match is weak. Only part of the rows carry a size: once, few, many, or a class if the clone is expanded.

CDR3 protein	CDR3 DNA	D gene	J gene	V gene	clone size
CASSLGTSRQETQYF	TGTGCCAGCAGCTTAGGAACGTCTAGACAAGAGACCCAGTACTTC	-	TRBJ2-5	TRBV7-9	-
CASSGQEEPYGYTF	TGTGCCAGCAGCGGACAGGAGGAGCCTTATGGCTACACCTTC	TRBD1	TRBJ1-2	TRBV12-3/TRBV12-4	many
CASTVGQREGSSSYNEQFF	TGTGCCAGCACCGTGGGCCAGCGGGAGGGCTCAAGCTCCTACAATGAGCAGTTCTTC	TRBD2	TRBJ2-1	TRBV5-4	few
CASSYSTAGDRDYTF	TGTGCCAGCAGTTACTCGACGGCGGGGGATCGGGACTACACCTTC	-	TRBJ1-2	TRBV6-2/TRBV6-3	few
CASSDWASDYNEQFF	TGTGCCAGCAGTGACTGGGCTAGCGACTACAATGAGCAGTTCTTC	-	TRBJ2-1	TRBV6-4	many
CASSGGLAGVSEQFF	TGCGCCAGCAGCGGAGGACTAGCGGGAGTAAGTGAGCAGTTCTTC	TRBD2	TRBJ2-1	TRBV5-1	many
CASEGGSMRGYTF	TGTGCCAGCGAGGGGGGAAGTATGAGAGGCTACACCTTC	-	TRBJ1-2	TRBV27	-
CASSSRRANTGELFF	TGTGCCAGCAGTTCCAGGCGCGCGAACACCGGGGAGCTGTTTTTT	-	TRBJ2-2	TRBV6-1	-
CASRTPDRNTGELFF	TGTGCCAGCAGGACCCCGGACAGGAACACCGGGGAGCTGTTTTTT	-	TRBJ2-2	TRBV28	many
CASSPTPTGSDYGYTF	TGTGCCAGCAGCCCCACACCGACAGGGAGTGACTATGGCTACACCTTC	TRBD1	TRBJ1-2	TRBV11-2	many
CASLGAGVVSYEQYF	TGTGCCAGCTTAGGGGCGGGAGTGGTCTCCTACGAGCAGTACTTC	TRBD2	TRBJ2-7	TRBV2	many
CASSPRTGIDTGELFF	TGTGCCAGCTCACCCCGGACAGGGATTGACACCGGGGAGCTGTTTTTT	TRBD1	TRBJ2-2	TRBV18	many
CASSEGSVAEQYF	TGTGCCAGCAGTGAGGGGAGTGTAGCCGAGCAGTACTTC	-	TRBJ2-7	TRBV6-1	-
CASSGPVAVRAGELFF	TGCGCCAGCAGCGGTCCAGTGGCCGTACGGGCCGGGGAGCTGTTTTTT	-	TRBJ2-2	TRBV5-1	many
CASSQKGTGTTEAFF	TGTGCCAGCAGCCAAAAGGGGACAGGGACCACTGAAGCTTTCTTT	TRBD1	TRBJ1-1	TRBV3-1	many
CASSQRGRATEAFF	TGTGCCAGCAGCCAACGGGGCAGGGCCACTGAAGCTTTCTTT	-	TRBJ1-1	TRBV6-1	-
CASSPGNSIYNEQFF	TGCGCCAGCAGCCCCGGGAACTCAATTTACAATGAGCAGTTCTTC	-	TRBJ2-1	TRBV5-8	-
CSAFLTGGSHGYTF	TGCAGTGCTTTCTTGACAGGGGGTTCGCATGGCTACACCTTC	TRBD1	TRBJ1-2	TRBV20-1	few
CASSQVPGGSYNEQFF	TGCGCCAGCAGCCAAGTTCCAGGGGGCTCCTACAATGAGCAGTTCTTC	TRBD1	TRBJ2-1	TRBV4-1	-
CASAGGEPQETQYF	TGTGCCAGCGCAGGGGGGGAGCCTCAAGAGACCCAGTACTTC	-	TRBJ2-5	TRBV6-1	-
CASREGGRDTEAFF	TGTGCCAGCAGAGAGGGGGGGCGGGACACTGAAGCTTTCTTT	-	TRBJ1-1	TRBV6-1	-
CASSLGSIDNEQFF	TGTGCCAGCAGCTTAGGGAGTATCGACAATGAGCAGTTCTTC	-	TRBJ2-1	TRBV7-9	few
CASSFYRGQSYEQYF	TGTGCCAGCAGTTTCTACAGGGGTCAATCCTACGAGCAGTACTTC	TRBD1	TRBJ2-7	TRBV28	many
CAWSGKGLAGPYEQYF	TGTGCCTGGAGTGGGAAGGGACTAGCCGGGCCCTACGAGCAGTACTTC	TRBD2	TRBJ2-7	TRBV30	many
CVSSEDSRQYF	TGTGTCAGCAGCGAAGACAGTCGGCAGTACTTC	-	TRBJ2-7	TRBV7-9	-
CASSIDVDTDTQYF	TGTGCCAGTAGTATAGATGTGGATACAGATACGCAGTATTTT	-	TRBJ2-3	TRBV19	-
CASSGPAVTQYF	TGTGCCAGCAGTGGGCCAGCGGTCACGCAGTATTTT	-	TRBJ2-3	TRBV2	-
CSATLLAGRSYEQYF	TGCAGTGCTACCCTACTAGCGGGGCGCTCCTACGAGCAGTACTTC	TRBD2	TRBJ2-7	TRBV20-1	-
CASSFTGYSSYEQYF	TGTGCCAGCAGTTTCACGGGCTACAGCTCCTACGAGCAGTACTTC	-	TRBJ2-7	TRBV27	many
CASSFRRQNSPLHF	TGTGCCAGCAGTTTCCGGCGGCAAAATTCACCCCTCCACTTT	-	TRBJ1-6	TRBV28	few
CSARDTDGAYEQYF	TGCAGTGCTAGAGATACAGACGGAGCCTACGAGCAGTACTTC	-	TRBJ2-7	TRBV20-1	many
CASTLLADTDTQYF	TGTGCCAGCACGCTGCTAGCGGACACAGATACGCAGTATTTT	TRBD2	TRBJ2-3	TRBV2	many
CASKAGHRGETQYF	TGCGCCAGCAAGGCGGGACACCGAGGAGAGACCCAGTACTTC	-	TRBJ2-5	TRBV10-2	-
CSAVRGGRIPAVYEQYF	TGCAGTGCGGTTAGGGGCGGGAGGATCCCCGCCGTCTACGAGCAGTACTTC	TRBD2	TRBJ2-7	TRBV20-1	few
CASSPTPGRLEQFF	TGTGCCAGCAGCCCAACCCCCGGGCGGCTTGAGCAGTTCTTC	-	TRBJ2-1	TRBV7-2	many
CASSSGLAGTGELFF	TGTGCCAGCAGCTCCGGACTAGCGGGCACCGGGGAGCTGTTTTTT	TRBD2	TRBJ2-2	TRBV7-3	many
CASSCSGLSDGCDEQFF	TGTGCCAGCAGCTGTTCGGGACTATCTGACGGGTGCGATGAGCAGTTCTTC	TRBD2	TRBJ2-1	TRBV11-3	many
CASSLGLAGDEQFF	TGTGCCAGCAGCTTAGGACTAGCGGGTGATGAGCAGTTCTTC	TRBD2	TRBJ2-1	TRBV7-2	many
CASSLAQGEGWRDTEAFF	TGTGCCAGCAGTTTAGCACAGGGGGAAGGATGGAGGGACACTGAAGCTTTCTTT	TRBD1	TRBJ1-1	TRBV12-3/TRBV12-4	many
CASGVTGVEKLFF	TGTGCCAGCGGGGTGACAGGGGTTGAAAAACTGTTTTTT	TRBD1	TRBJ1-4	TRBV28	many
CASSQPRTVNTEAFF	TGTGCCAGCAGTCAACCAAGGACAGTGAACACTGAAGCTTTCTTT	-	TRBJ1-1	TRBV28	few